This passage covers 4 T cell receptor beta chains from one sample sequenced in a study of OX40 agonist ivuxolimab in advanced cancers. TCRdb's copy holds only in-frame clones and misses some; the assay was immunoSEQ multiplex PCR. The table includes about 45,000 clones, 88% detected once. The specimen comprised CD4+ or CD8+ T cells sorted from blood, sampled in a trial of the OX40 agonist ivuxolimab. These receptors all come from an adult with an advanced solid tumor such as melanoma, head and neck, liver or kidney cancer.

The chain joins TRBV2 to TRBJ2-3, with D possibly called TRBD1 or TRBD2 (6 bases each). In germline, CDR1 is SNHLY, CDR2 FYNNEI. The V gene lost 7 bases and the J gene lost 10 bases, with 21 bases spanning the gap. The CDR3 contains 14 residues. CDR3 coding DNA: TGTGCCAGCACCTCTGAGTGGCGGGACATGGCGCAGTATTTT. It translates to CASTSEWRDMAQYF.

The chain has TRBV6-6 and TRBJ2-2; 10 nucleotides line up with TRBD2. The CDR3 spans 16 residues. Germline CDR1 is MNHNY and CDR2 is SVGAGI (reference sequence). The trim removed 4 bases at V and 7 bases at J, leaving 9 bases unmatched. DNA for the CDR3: TGTGCCAGCAGTTTGCCTAGCGGGAGTATAAACGGGGAGCTGTTTTTT. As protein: CASSLPSGSINGELFF.

The CDR3 region is CASSSPWGYGYTF. DNA of the CDR3: TGTGCCAGCAGTTCCCCGTGGGGGTATGGCTACACCTTC. This sequence joins TRBV6-5 and TRBJ1-2; TRBD1 might be the D (5 bases). CDR3 length: 13 amino acids. Germline V CDR1 and CDR2: MNHEY, SVGAGI. Trimming shortened V by 4 bases and J by 5 bases, and 11 bases separated the two germline ends.

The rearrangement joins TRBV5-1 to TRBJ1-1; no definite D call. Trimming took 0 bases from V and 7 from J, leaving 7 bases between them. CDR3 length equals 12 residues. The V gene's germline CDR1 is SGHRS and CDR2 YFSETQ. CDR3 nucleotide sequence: TGCGCCAGCAGCTTGGGGGAGGATGAAGCTTTCTTT. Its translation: CASSLGEDEAFF. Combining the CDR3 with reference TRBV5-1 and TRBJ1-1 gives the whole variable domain KAGVTQTPRYLIKTRGQQVTLSCSPISGHRSVSWYQQTPGQGLQFLFEYFSETQRNKGNFPGRFSGRQFSNSRSEMNVSTLELGDSALYLCASSLGEDEAFFGQGTRLTVV.